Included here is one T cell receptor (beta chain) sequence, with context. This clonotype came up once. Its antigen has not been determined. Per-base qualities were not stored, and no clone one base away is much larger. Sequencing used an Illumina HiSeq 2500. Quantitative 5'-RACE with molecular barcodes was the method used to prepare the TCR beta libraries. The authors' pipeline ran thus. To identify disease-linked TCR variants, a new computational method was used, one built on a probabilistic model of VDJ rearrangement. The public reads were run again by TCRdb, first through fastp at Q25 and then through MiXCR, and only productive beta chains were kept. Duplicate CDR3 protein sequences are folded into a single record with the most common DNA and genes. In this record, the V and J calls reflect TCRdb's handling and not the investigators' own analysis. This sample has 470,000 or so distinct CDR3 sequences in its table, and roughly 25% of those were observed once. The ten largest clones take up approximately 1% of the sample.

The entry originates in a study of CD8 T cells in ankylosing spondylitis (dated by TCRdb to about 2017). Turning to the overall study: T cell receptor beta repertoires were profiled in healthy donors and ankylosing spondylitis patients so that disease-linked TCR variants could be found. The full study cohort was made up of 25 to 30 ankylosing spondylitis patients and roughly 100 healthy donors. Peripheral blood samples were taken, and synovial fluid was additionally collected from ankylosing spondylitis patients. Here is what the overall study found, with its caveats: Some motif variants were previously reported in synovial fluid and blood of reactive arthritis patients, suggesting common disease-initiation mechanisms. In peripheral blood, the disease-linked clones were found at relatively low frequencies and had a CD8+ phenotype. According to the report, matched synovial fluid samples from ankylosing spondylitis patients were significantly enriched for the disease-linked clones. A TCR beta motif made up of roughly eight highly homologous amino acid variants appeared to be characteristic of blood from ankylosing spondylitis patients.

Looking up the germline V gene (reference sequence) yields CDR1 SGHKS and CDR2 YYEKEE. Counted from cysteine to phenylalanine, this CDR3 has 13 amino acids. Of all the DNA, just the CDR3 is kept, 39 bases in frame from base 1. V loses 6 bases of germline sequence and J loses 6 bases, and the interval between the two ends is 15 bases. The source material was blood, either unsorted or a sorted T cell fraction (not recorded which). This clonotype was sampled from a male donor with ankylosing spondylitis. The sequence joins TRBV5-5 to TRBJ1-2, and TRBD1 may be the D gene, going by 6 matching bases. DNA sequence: TGTGCCAGCAACGCCGGGACACCGAATGGCTACACCTTC. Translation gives CASNAGTPNGYTF. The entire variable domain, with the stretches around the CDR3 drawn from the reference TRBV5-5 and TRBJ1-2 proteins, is DAGVTQSPTHLIKTRGQQVTLRCSPISGHKSVSWYQQVLGQGPQFIFQYYEKEERGRGNFPDRFSARQFPNYSSELNVNALLLGDSALYLCASNAGTPNGYTFGSGTRLTVV.